This is a list of T cell receptor beta chains from one sample in a study of Graves' ophthalmopathy and Graves' hyperthyroidism. From the multiplex PCR reads, TCRdb called clonotypes with MiXCR, one entry per CDR3 protein. Found here are roughly 230,000 distinct CDR3 sequences, 20% to 25% of them singletons; the top ten hold roughly 44%. Sequences were obtained from peripheral blood. The receptor source for this set is a woman in her forties or fifties with Graves' ophthalmopathy. Each CDR3 is given with its conserved first and last residue. Each record gives: CDR3 DNA, CDR3 protein, V gene, J gene, clone size, D gene. D genes are given only for firm matches. Expanded clones are given a class, and other clones once, few, many or no size at all.

CDR3nt: TGTGCCAGTAGGGGCGGGGATCAGCCCCAGCATTTT; CDR3aa: CASRGGDQPQHF; v_gene: TRBV19; j_gene: TRBJ1-5; abundance: many; d_gene: NA
CDR3nt: TGTGCCAGTAGTTTTCTGGGGGCCGGTTCACCCCTCCACTTT; CDR3aa: CASSFLGAGSPLHF; v_gene: TRBV19; j_gene: TRBJ1-6; abundance: NA; d_gene: NA
CDR3nt: TGTGCCAGCAGCCCCAAGGGTGGCACTGAAGCTTTCTTT; CDR3aa: CASSPKGGTEAFF; v_gene: TRBV7-3; j_gene: TRBJ1-1; abundance: many; d_gene: NA
CDR3nt: TGTGCCAGCAGTTTACTGGCGACCAACACCGGGGAGCTGTTTTTT; CDR3aa: CASSLLATNTGELFF; v_gene: TRBV12-3/TRBV12-4; j_gene: TRBJ2-2; abundance: NA; d_gene: NA
CDR3nt: TGTGCCAGCAGCTTACTCGGAGGCGGCTATGGCTACACCTTC; CDR3aa: CASSLLGGGYGYTF; v_gene: TRBV7-9; j_gene: TRBJ1-2; abundance: many; d_gene: NA
CDR3nt: TGTGCCAGTAGTCGCAATGAAAATCAGCCCCAGCATTTT; CDR3aa: CASSRNENQPQHF; v_gene: TRBV19; j_gene: TRBJ1-5; abundance: many; d_gene: NA
CDR3nt: TGTGCCAGCAGCGTAGCGGGGAATCAGCCCCAGCATTTT; CDR3aa: CASSVAGNQPQHF; v_gene: TRBV9; j_gene: TRBJ1-5; abundance: many; d_gene: NA
CDR3nt: TGTGCCACCCTTCAGAAGACCCAGTACTTC; CDR3aa: CATLQKTQYF; v_gene: TRBV6-1; j_gene: TRBJ2-5; abundance: many; d_gene: NA
CDR3nt: TGCGCCAGCAGCGGGGGGACAGGGGTCGGGGCCAACGTCCTGACTTTC; CDR3aa: CASSGGTGVGANVLTF; v_gene: TRBV5-1; j_gene: TRBJ2-6; abundance: many; d_gene: TRBD1
CDR3nt: TGTGCCAGCACTGTTTACATGGGGGAAGAGACCCAGTACTTC; CDR3aa: CASTVYMGEETQYF; v_gene: TRBV28; j_gene: TRBJ2-5; abundance: NA; d_gene: NA
CDR3nt: TGTGCCAGTAGTCAACTTGACAGGCGACCCTACGAGCAGTACTTC; CDR3aa: CASSQLDRRPYEQYF; v_gene: TRBV19; j_gene: TRBJ2-7; abundance: many; d_gene: NA
CDR3nt: TGTGCCAGCAGAAGACAGGGGGCGCGGGACACCGGGGAGCTGTTTTTT; CDR3aa: CASRRQGARDTGELFF; v_gene: TRBV2; j_gene: TRBJ2-2; abundance: many; d_gene: TRBD1
CDR3nt: TGTGCCAGCAGCCAAAGAACGGGACTAGCAGGAGAGACCCAGTACTTC; CDR3aa: CASSQRTGLAGETQYF; v_gene: TRBV3-1; j_gene: TRBJ2-5; abundance: many; d_gene: TRBD2
CDR3nt: TGTGCCAGCAGCCAACTAGAGGCCGGGGAGCTGTTTTTT; CDR3aa: CASSQLEAGELFF; v_gene: TRBV5-6; j_gene: TRBJ2-2; abundance: many; d_gene: NA
CDR3nt: TGTGCCAGCAAAGAATTCCCGCAGGGGGCGCGGGAGACCCAGTACTTC; CDR3aa: CASKEFPQGARETQYF; v_gene: TRBV27; j_gene: TRBJ2-5; abundance: many; d_gene: TRBD1
CDR3nt: TGTGCCAGCAGTATGGGCATAACCATGGGCTACACCTTC; CDR3aa: CASSMGITMGYTF; v_gene: TRBV6-1; j_gene: TRBJ1-2; abundance: NA; d_gene: NA
CDR3nt: TGTGCCAGCAGGGTCCGGGGGCGGATGACCTACGAGCAGTACTTC; CDR3aa: CASRVRGRMTYEQYF; v_gene: TRBV27; j_gene: TRBJ2-7; abundance: many; d_gene: NA
CDR3nt: TGTGCCAGCAGTGCTTCTGGGACAGTGACTTTCTTT; CDR3aa: CASSASGTVTFF; v_gene: TRBV6-1; j_gene: TRBJ1-1; abundance: many; d_gene: TRBD1
CDR3nt: TGCGCCAGCAGCCTGGGACTAGCGAACGACTACGAGCAGTACTTC; CDR3aa: CASSLGLANDYEQYF; v_gene: TRBV4-1; j_gene: TRBJ2-7; abundance: many; d_gene: TRBD2
CDR3nt: TGTGCCAGCAGCGGGGACCTTAACAACTACGAGCAGTACTTC; CDR3aa: CASSGDLNNYEQYF; v_gene: TRBV9; j_gene: TRBJ2-7; abundance: many; d_gene: NA
CDR3nt: TGTGCCAGCGCGAAAGACAGGGGCGGGACTGAAGCTTTCTTT; CDR3aa: CASAKDRGGTEAFF; v_gene: TRBV6-1; j_gene: TRBJ1-1; abundance: many; d_gene: TRBD1
CDR3nt: TGTGCCAGCGGATCGACCATGACTAGCGGGAGTTGGAAGACCCAGTACTTC; CDR3aa: CASGSTMTSGSWKTQYF; v_gene: TRBV2; j_gene: TRBJ2-5; abundance: NA; d_gene: TRBD2
CDR3nt: TGTGCCAGCAGCTTAGCTCTTCAGGGGAACTATGGCTACACCTTC; CDR3aa: CASSLALQGNYGYTF; v_gene: TRBV7-2; j_gene: TRBJ1-2; abundance: NA; d_gene: NA
CDR3nt: TGTGCCAGCAGTTACTCTCCCCAGGCGGGGGCAAGCACAGATACGCAGTATTTT; CDR3aa: CASSYSPQAGASTDTQYF; v_gene: TRBV6-2/TRBV6-3; j_gene: TRBJ2-3; abundance: few; d_gene: NA
CDR3nt: TGTGCCAGCGGGGGGACAGGGAGGGACACTGAAGCTTTCTTT; CDR3aa: CASGGTGRDTEAFF; v_gene: TRBV27; j_gene: TRBJ1-1; abundance: once; d_gene: TRBD1
CDR3nt: TGTGCCAGCACGCTAGCGGGACCTCCCTACGAGCAGTACTTC; CDR3aa: CASTLAGPPYEQYF; v_gene: TRBV28; j_gene: TRBJ2-7; abundance: many; d_gene: TRBD2
CDR3nt: TGCAGTGCTATGGGACTAGCGGGAGTTGGTGGGGCCAACGTCCTGACTTTC; CDR3aa: CSAMGLAGVGGANVLTF; v_gene: TRBV20-1; j_gene: TRBJ2-6; abundance: few; d_gene: TRBD2
CDR3nt: TGTGCCAGCAGTTTGGGGGCTGCCATAATGAACACTGAAGCTTTCTTT; CDR3aa: CASSLGAAIMNTEAFF; v_gene: TRBV12-3/TRBV12-4; j_gene: TRBJ1-1; abundance: NA; d_gene: NA
CDR3nt: TGTGCCAGCAGTTTAGCTCACGGGAACACTGAAGCTTTCTTT; CDR3aa: CASSLAHGNTEAFF; v_gene: TRBV12-3/TRBV12-4; j_gene: TRBJ1-1; abundance: many; d_gene: NA
CDR3nt: TGCAGTGCTAGAGGAGTATTGGCGGACGAGCAGTACTTC; CDR3aa: CSARGVLADEQYF; v_gene: TRBV20-1; j_gene: TRBJ2-7; abundance: many; d_gene: NA
CDR3nt: TGTGCCAGCAGTTACCGGTCGACAGGATCAAATCAGCCCCAGCATTTT; CDR3aa: CASSYRSTGSNQPQHF; v_gene: TRBV6-2/TRBV6-3; j_gene: TRBJ1-5; abundance: many; d_gene: NA
CDR3nt: TGTGCCATCGAGGACAGGCGGGCCTACGAGCAGTACTTC; CDR3aa: CAIEDRRAYEQYF; v_gene: TRBV28; j_gene: TRBJ2-7; abundance: many; d_gene: TRBD1
CDR3nt: TGCAGTGCTACCGGGACAGTCTACGAGCAGTACTTC; CDR3aa: CSATGTVYEQYF; v_gene: TRBV20-1; j_gene: TRBJ2-7; abundance: many; d_gene: TRBD1
CDR3nt: TGCAGCGCGGGACAGAAGAACACTGAAGCTTTCTTT; CDR3aa: CSAGQKNTEAFF; v_gene: TRBV29-1; j_gene: TRBJ1-1; abundance: many; d_gene: TRBD1
CDR3nt: TGTGCCAGCAGCAGGGACAGGGACTCCGAGCAGTACTTC; CDR3aa: CASSRDRDSEQYF; v_gene: TRBV7-6; j_gene: TRBJ2-7; abundance: NA; d_gene: TRBD1
CDR3nt: TGCGCCAGCAGCTTCTCAGGGGGTGACTACGAGCAGTACTTC; CDR3aa: CASSFSGGDYEQYF; v_gene: TRBV5-1; j_gene: TRBJ2-7; abundance: few; d_gene: TRBD1
CDR3nt: TGTGCCAGCAGCCAGGAAACAGGGGATTCTTCCTACGAGCAGTACTTC; CDR3aa: CASSQETGDSSYEQYF; v_gene: TRBV4-2; j_gene: TRBJ2-7; abundance: few; d_gene: TRBD1
CDR3nt: TGCGCCAGCAGCCAAAAGGAGCGGAGGACCACGGGGGAGCAGTACTTC; CDR3aa: CASSQKERRTTGEQYF; v_gene: TRBV4-1; j_gene: TRBJ2-7; abundance: few; d_gene: NA
CDR3nt: TGCAGCGCCTGGACTAGCGGATTCGTTGGAGAGACCCAGTACTTC; CDR3aa: CSAWTSGFVGETQYF; v_gene: TRBV29-1; j_gene: TRBJ2-5; abundance: many; d_gene: TRBD2
CDR3nt: TGTGCCAGCAGTCATACAGGCAGGGGGCTCACCGGGGAGCTGTTTTTT; CDR3aa: CASSHTGRGLTGELFF; v_gene: TRBV11-1; j_gene: TRBJ2-2; abundance: NA; d_gene: TRBD1
CDR3nt: TGTGCCAGCAGTGCTCGGGGGGAAGCCCGGAACGAGCAGTACTTC; CDR3aa: CASSARGEARNEQYF; v_gene: TRBV12-3/TRBV12-4; j_gene: TRBJ2-7; abundance: many; d_gene: TRBD2
CDR3nt: TGTGCCAGCAGCTTAGGGCTCCGGGATGGCTACACCTTC; CDR3aa: CASSLGLRDGYTF; v_gene: TRBV7-2; j_gene: TRBJ1-2; abundance: many; d_gene: NA
CDR3nt: TGCAGTGCTAGCTTTCTCTCCTCTGGGGAGACCCAGTACTTC; CDR3aa: CSASFLSSGETQYF; v_gene: TRBV20-1; j_gene: TRBJ2-5; abundance: many; d_gene: NA
CDR3nt: TGTGCCAGCAGTCACGGGACTGTAACGAAACTATACACCGGGGAGCTGTTTTTT; CDR3aa: CASSHGTVTKLYTGELFF; v_gene: TRBV27; j_gene: TRBJ2-2; abundance: many; d_gene: NA
CDR3nt: TGTGCCAGCAGCCCAGGCGTGACAGGGTTGAGATTC; CDR3aa: CASSPGVTGLRF; v_gene: TRBV7-8; j_gene: TRBJ2-7; abundance: NA; d_gene: TRBD1
CDR3nt: TGTGCCAGCAGTTCCCCCGATATGAACACTGAAGCTTTCTTT; CDR3aa: CASSSPDMNTEAFF; v_gene: TRBV6-5; j_gene: TRBJ1-1; abundance: NA; d_gene: NA
CDR3nt: TGTGCCTGGAGTGTACAAGAAAATCAGCCCCAGCATTTT; CDR3aa: CAWSVQENQPQHF; v_gene: TRBV30; j_gene: TRBJ1-5; abundance: many; d_gene: NA
CDR3nt: TGTGCCAGTACTGGGACAGGGGGCCCTCAGCCCCAGCATTTT; CDR3aa: CASTGTGGPQPQHF; v_gene: TRBV19; j_gene: TRBJ1-5; abundance: many; d_gene: TRBD1
CDR3nt: TGTGCCAGTAGTATCCCTCGCGGAGGGGGGGAGACCCAGTACTTC; CDR3aa: CASSIPRGGGETQYF; v_gene: TRBV19; j_gene: TRBJ2-5; abundance: many; d_gene: NA
CDR3nt: TGTGCCAGCAGTTACACACGGGGTGAAGCTTTCTTT; CDR3aa: CASSYTRGEAFF; v_gene: TRBV6-5; j_gene: TRBJ1-1; abundance: many; d_gene: NA
CDR3nt: TGCGCCAGCAGCTCTGGGACAGGGGTGAATTCTGGGGCCAACGTCCTGACTTTC; CDR3aa: CASSSGTGVNSGANVLTF; v_gene: TRBV5-1; j_gene: TRBJ2-6; abundance: many; d_gene: TRBD1
CDR3nt: TGTGCCAGCAGCATGACAGGTAGCAATCAGCCCCAGCATTTT; CDR3aa: CASSMTGSNQPQHF; v_gene: TRBV12-3/TRBV12-4; j_gene: TRBJ1-5; abundance: many; d_gene: NA
CDR3nt: TGTGCCAGCAGTTTTCGGGGGCCCTCTAACTATGGCTACACCTTC; CDR3aa: CASSFRGPSNYGYTF; v_gene: TRBV27; j_gene: TRBJ1-2; abundance: once; d_gene: NA
CDR3nt: TGTGCCACCAGTGATGTTATCGGAGAAGGTGGCGAGCAGTACTTC; CDR3aa: CATSDVIGEGGEQYF; v_gene: TRBV24-1; j_gene: TRBJ2-7; abundance: once; d_gene: NA